The rows below give T cell receptor beta chains drawn from one sample of a study of blood T cell repertoires in COVID-19. TCRdb's table, derived via immunoSEQ multiplex PCR, lists solely in-frame clones and lacks some. The sample has some 270,000 clones, about 89% seen once; the top ten hold around 0.88%. Sequenced sample: peripheral blood. These receptors all stem from a young man with acute or convalescent COVID-19. Both conserved end residues are part of each CDR3. The D gene is left open where the match is weak.

V	length	J	D	CDR3	DNA
TRBV27	15	TRBJ2-1	TRBD2	CASSLERGGYNEQFF	TGTGCCAGCAGTTTAGAGCGGGGGGGGTACAATGAGCAGTTCTTC
TRBV18	15	TRBJ1-1	.	CASSPPYRQNTEAFF	TGTGCCAGCTCACCACCTTACAGGCAGAACACTGAAGCTTTCTTT
TRBV12-5	14	TRBJ1-5	.	CASGLIEGGQPQHF	TGTGCTAGTGGTTTGATAGAGGGTGGTCAGCCCCAGCATTTT
TRBV6-4	14	TRBJ1-6	TRBD1	CATAAGTGKSPLHF	TGTGCTACCGCCGCCGGGACAGGGAAATCACCCCTCCACTTT
TRBV14	15	TRBJ2-5	.	CASNTGHRIGETQYF	TGTGCCAGTAATACGGGACACCGAATCGGGGAGACCCAGTACTTC
TRBV11-2	16	TRBJ2-2	TRBD1	CASSLGPGGDHRGAVF	TGTGCCAGCAGCTTAGGTCCAGGGGGCGATCACCGGGGAGCTGTTTTT
TRBV30	12	TRBJ2-5	.	CAYGVGLETQYF	TGTGCCTACGGAGTCGGTTTAGAGACCCAGTACTTC
TRBV9	17	TRBJ2-1	.	CASSVAPSRSGNNEQFF	TGTGCCAGCAGCGTAGCACCGTCTCGTTCCGGGAACAATGAGCAGTTCTTC
TRBV6-2/TRBV6-3	15	TRBJ2-7	TRBD1	CASSLTTGGRYEQYF	TGTGCCAGCAGTCTTACTACAGGGGGCAGGTACGAGCAGTACTTC
TRBV5-1	13	TRBJ2-1	.	CASASGTHNEQFF	TGCGCCAGTGCTTCCGGGACTCACAATGAGCAGTTCTTC
TRBV6-5	15	TRBJ2-7	TRBD1	CASTRGQGAAYEQYF	TGTGCCAGCACCCGGGGTCAGGGGGCGGCGTACGAGCAGTACTTC
TRBV7-8	15	TRBJ1-5	.	CASSRAPPDNQPQHF	TGTGCCAGCAGCCGGGCTCCACCTGACAATCAGCCCCAGCATTTT
TRBV12-3/TRBV12-4	12	TRBJ1-5	TRBD1	CASRQGNQPQHF	TGTGCCAGCAGACAGGGGAATCAGCCCCAGCATTTT
TRBV5-5	14	TRBJ1-6	TRBD1	CASSARTGDGPLHF	TGTGCCAGCAGCGCCAGGACAGGGGACGGACCCCTCCACTTT
TRBV11-3	15	TRBJ2-1	.	CASSPTGTGRDEQFF	TGTGCCAGCAGCCCAACCGGGACTGGGCGGGATGAGCAGTTCTTC
TRBV7-3	13	TRBJ2-3	.	CASSWQDTDTQYF	TGTGCCAGCAGCTGGCAGGACACAGATACGCAGTATTTT